This passage covers 8 T cell receptor beta chains from one sample sequenced in a study of glioma-infiltrating T cells. Amplification of TCR alpha and beta CDR3 regions from RNA used iRepertoire nested multiplex PCR. TCRdb itself ran the multiplex PCR reads through MiXCR, one entry per CDR3 protein. Here the sample spans around 190,000 distinct CDR3 sequences, around 32% being singletons. The specimen was glioma tissue, nonneoplastic brain tissue, or PBMCs (not recorded which). These receptors were taken from a human donor with low-grade glioma or glioblastoma, undergoing nonglioma brain surgery, or in good health (not recorded which).

Comment on this clonotype: Since a much larger clone is just one base distant, this may be a read error. The chain has TRBV6-6 and TRBJ1-5; no definite D call. Per the germline V gene, CDR1 is MNHNY and CDR2 is SVGAGI (reference sequence). The CDR3 is 14 amino acids. The CDR3 is CASSFLSGNQLQHF. The CDR3 DNA reads TGTGCCAGCAGTTTCCTGTCTGGAAATCAGCTCCAGCATTTT.

This rearrangement joins TRBV12-3 or TRBV12-4 to TRBJ1-5; 9 bases are a match to TRBD1. V shed 5 bases, J shed 4 bases, and the junction held 3 bases outside the gene matches. CDR3 length equals 14 residues. The CDR3 bases are TGTGCCAGCAGTGGGGACAGGGAAAATCAGCCCCAGCATTTT. It codes for CASSGDRENQPQHF.

This clonotype was seen repeatedly, ten times or more. V and J are TRBV6-2 or TRBV6-3 and TRBJ2-7; 14 bases line up with TRBD2. Germline V gene lookup returns CDR1 MNHEY and CDR2 SVGEGT. V trimming: 8 bases; J trimming: 4 bases; junction bases outside the gene matches: 4. The CDR3 sequence is 14 residues long. CDR3 coding DNA: TGTGCCAGCCGGGGACTAGCGGGAGCGTACGAGCAGTACTTC. Translation gives CASRGLAGAYEQYF.

The chain links TRBV7-6 to TRBJ2-2; 7 bases agree with TRBD2. V trimming: 7 bases; J trimming: 4 bases; junction bases outside the gene matches: 6. The V gene's germline CDR1 is SGHVS and CDR2 FNYEAQ. The CDR3 loop spans 14 amino acids. The CDR3 DNA follows: TGTGCCAGCATGCCGGGAGGAAGCACCGGGGAGCTGTTTTTT. As protein: CASMPGGSTGELFF.

Comment on this clonotype: A read error may be the cause here, since a much bigger clone is one base away. V gene TRBV7-9 combines with J gene TRBJ2-7; 14 nucleotides line up with TRBD2. Germline V CDR1 and CDR2: SEHNR, FQNEAQ (reference sequence). J lost 5 bases, V lost 3 bases, and 9 bases had no gene match. The CDR3 length is 17 residues. The CDR3: CASSFGGLAGEGDEQYF. The CDR3, as DNA: TGTGCCAGCAGCTTCGGGGGACTAGCGGGAGAGGGCGACGAGCAGTACTTC.

The table lists this clonotype with a few counts. The chain is built from TRBV11-3 and TRBJ2-7; 7 positions match TRBD1. The CDR3 contains 12 residues. In germline, CDR1 is SGHNT, CDR2 YENEEA. J lost 6 bases, V lost 5 bases, and 4 bases had no gene match. The CDR3 loop is CASSAYRGEQYF. CDR3 nucleotide sequence: TGTGCCAGCAGCGCCTACAGGGGCGAGCAGTACTTC. Together with reference TRBV11-3 and TRBJ2-7, the CDR3 gives the full variable domain: EAGVVQSPRYKIIEKKQPVAFWCNPISGHNTLYWYLQNLGQGPELLIRYENEEAVDDSQLPKDRFSAERLKGVDSTLKIQPAELGDSAVYLCASSAYRGEQYFGPGTRLTVT.

This clonotype was recorded at least ten times. V usage is TRBV3-1 and J usage is TRBJ2-1; 7 bases map to TRBD1. The V gene's germline CDR1 is LGHDT and CDR2 YNNKEL (reference sequence). The CDR3 sequence is 13 residues long. The J segment lost 8 bases and the V segment lost 10 bases, leaving 11 bases of the junction unmatched. CDR3 loop: CATRPTGEHEQFF. In DNA form, the CDR3 reads TGTGCCACCAGACCTACAGGGGAACATGAGCAGTTCTTC.

This clonotype was observed many times. The V gene is TRBV10-3, the J gene TRBJ2-1; D is possibly TRBD1 (6 bases). Germline values: CDR1 ENHRY, CDR2 SYGVKD. This CDR3 is built from 14 residues. V was pared by 0 bases and J by 9 bases, with 12 bases between. CDR3 amino acids: CAISESKGDGEQFF. CDR3 bases: TGTGCCATCAGTGAGTCGAAGGGGGATGGTGAGCAGTTCTTC.